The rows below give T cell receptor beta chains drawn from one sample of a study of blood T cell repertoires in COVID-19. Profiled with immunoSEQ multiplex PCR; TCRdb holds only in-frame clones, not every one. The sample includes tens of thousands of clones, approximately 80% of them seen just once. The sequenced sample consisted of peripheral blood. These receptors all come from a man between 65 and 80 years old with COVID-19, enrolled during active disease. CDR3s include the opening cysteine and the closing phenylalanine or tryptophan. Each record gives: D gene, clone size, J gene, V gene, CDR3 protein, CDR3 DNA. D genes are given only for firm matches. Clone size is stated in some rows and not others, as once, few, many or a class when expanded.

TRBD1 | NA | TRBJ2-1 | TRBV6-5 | CASRTTGAGYNEQFF | TGTGCCAGCAGAACGACAGGGGCCGGTTACAATGAGCAGTTCTTC
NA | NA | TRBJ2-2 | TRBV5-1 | CASRITGELFF | TGCGCCAGCAGAATAACCGGGGAGCTGTTTTTT
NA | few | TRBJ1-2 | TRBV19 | CASSTRGGRYTF | TGTGCCAGTAGTACCCGGGGAGGGCGCTACACCTTC
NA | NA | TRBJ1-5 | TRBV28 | CASSLFGVISNQPQHF | TGTGCCAGCAGTTTATTCGGGGTTATAAGCAATCAGCCCCAGCATTTT
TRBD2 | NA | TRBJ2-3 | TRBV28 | CASSLAPVSLGRTSGRIDTQYF | TGTGCCAGCAGTTTAGCTCCCGTGTCGTTAGGGCGCACTAGCGGGAGGATAGATACGCAGTATTTT
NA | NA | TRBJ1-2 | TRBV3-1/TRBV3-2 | CASSPLTAIFFSGYTF | TGTGCCAGCAGCCCACTGACAGCTATCTTTTTTTCCGGCTACACCTTC
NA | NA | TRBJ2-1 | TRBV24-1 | CATSRTEYSYNEQFF | TGTGCCACCAGCCGGACAGAGTACTCCTACAATGAGCAGTTCTTC
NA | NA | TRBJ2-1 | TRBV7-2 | CASSLAPPYNEQFF | TGTGCCAGCAGCTTAGCCCCTCCCTACAATGAGCAGTTCTTC
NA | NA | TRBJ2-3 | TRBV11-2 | CASSLDRTDTQYF | TGTGCCAGCAGCTTAGATCGGACAGATACGCAGTATTTT
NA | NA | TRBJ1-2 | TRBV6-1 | CASSEAGLTWAGYTF | TGTGCCAGCAGTGAAGCTGGACTGACATGGGCTGGCTACACCTTC
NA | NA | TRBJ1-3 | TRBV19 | CASGDFAAIYF | TGTGCCAGCGGGGACTTCGCCGCGATATATTTT
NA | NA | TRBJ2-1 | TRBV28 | CASIGGNTYNEQFF | TGTGCCAGCATTGGTGGCAACACCTACAATGAGCAGTTCTTC
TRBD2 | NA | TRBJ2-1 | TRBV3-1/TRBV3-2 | CASSQLAGPYNEQFF | TGTGCCAGCAGCCAACTAGCGGGACCCTACAATGAGCAGTTCTTC
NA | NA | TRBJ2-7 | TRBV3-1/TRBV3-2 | CASSQVQGSYEQYF | TGTGCCAGCAGCCAAGTTCAGGGGTCCTACGAGCAGTACTTC
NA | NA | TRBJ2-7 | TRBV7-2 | CASSLAHSYEQYF | TGTGCCAGCAGCTTAGCACATTCCTACGAGCAGTACTTC
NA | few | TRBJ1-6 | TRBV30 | CAWSVRRASYNSPLHF | TGTGCCTGGAGTGTACGGAGGGCCTCGTATAATTCACCCCTCCACTTT
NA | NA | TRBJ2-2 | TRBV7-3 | CASSFSRDGTGELFF | TGTGCCAGCAGCTTCAGCCGGGATGGCACCGGGGAGCTGTTTTTT
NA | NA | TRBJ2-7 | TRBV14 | CASSPGTYLIYEQYF | TGTGCCAGCAGCCCCGGGACTTACTTAATCTACGAGCAGTACTTC
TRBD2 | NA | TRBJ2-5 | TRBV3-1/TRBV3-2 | CASSQDRRYGGSGETQYF | TGTGCCAGCAGCCAAGATCGGCGATACGGGGGGAGTGGGGAGACCCAGTACTTC
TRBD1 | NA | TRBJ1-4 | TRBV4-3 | CASSQDPGQGGSNEKLFF | TGCGCCAGCAGCCAAGATCCGGGACAGGGAGGATCTAATGAAAAACTGTTTTTT